The entry below describes one T cell receptor beta chain. Method: immunoSEQ multiplex PCR; TCRdb's copy keeps in-frame clones and lacks some. Of about 680,000 clones in the sample, about 90% were seen once. This sample's treatment: roughly 18 received Ad26.COV2.S at low or high dose, single or two shots; roughly five received placebo; per-sample allocation not given. Samples were taken on day 63 after the first vaccine or placebo injection. Boston provided a donor who was an adult aged 18-55 years. The record originates from a study of Ad26.COV2.S vaccination and SARS-CoV-2 variants. Study at large: Within the COV1001 Ad26.COV2.S trial arm, the donor was enrolled. The authors gave Ad26.COV2.S intramuscularly, either once or twice 56 days apart.

V trimming: 2 bases; J trimming: 3 bases; junction bases outside the gene matches: 2. From germline, CDR1 is SGHAT and CDR2 FQNNGV. The CDR3 extends over 15 amino acids. The V call is TRBV11-2, the J call TRBJ2-3; 10 bases map to TRBD1. The sample in question was peripheral blood, obtained in a trial of Ad26.COV2.S vaccine versus placebo. This clonotype originated in a person aged 18-60 years who received the Ad26.COV2.S COVID-19 vaccine or a placebo. The CDR3 DNA is TGTGCCAGCAGCTTACAGGGACAGGGGACAGATACGCAGTATTTT. Its protein is CASSLQGQGTDTQYF. The variable domain in full, with the rest retrieved from reference TRBV11-2 and TRBJ2-3, is EAGVAQSPRYKIIEKRQSVAFWCNPISGHATLYWYQQILGQGPKLLIQFQNNGVVDDSQLPKDRFSAERLKGVDSTLKIQPAKLEDSAVYLCASSLQGQGTDTQYFGPGTRLTVL.